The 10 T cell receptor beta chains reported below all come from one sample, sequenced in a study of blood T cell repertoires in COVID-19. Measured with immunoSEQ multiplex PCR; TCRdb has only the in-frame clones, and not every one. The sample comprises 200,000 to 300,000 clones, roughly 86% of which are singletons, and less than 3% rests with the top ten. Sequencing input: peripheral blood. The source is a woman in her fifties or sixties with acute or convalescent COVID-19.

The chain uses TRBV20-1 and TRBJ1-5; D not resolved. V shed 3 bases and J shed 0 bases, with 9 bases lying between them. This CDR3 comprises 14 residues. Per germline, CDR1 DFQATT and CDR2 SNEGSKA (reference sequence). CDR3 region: CSASSVYSNQPQHF. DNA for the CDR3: TGCAGTGCTAGTTCCGTCTATAGCAATCAGCCCCAGCATTTT.

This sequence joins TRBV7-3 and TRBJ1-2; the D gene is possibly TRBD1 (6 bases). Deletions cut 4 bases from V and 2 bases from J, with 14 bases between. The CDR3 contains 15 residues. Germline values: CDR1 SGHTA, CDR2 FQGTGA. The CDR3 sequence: CASSSEEGQNYGYTF. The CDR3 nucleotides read TGTGCCAGCAGCTCCGAAGAAGGACAGAACTATGGCTACACCTTC.

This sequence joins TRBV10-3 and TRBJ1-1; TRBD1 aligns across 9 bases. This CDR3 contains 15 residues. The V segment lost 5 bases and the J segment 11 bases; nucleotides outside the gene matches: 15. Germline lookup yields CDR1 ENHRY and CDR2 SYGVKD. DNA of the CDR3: TGTGCCATCAGTCTACCGGACAGGGGCAAGGCAGGCGCTTTCTTT. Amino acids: CAISLPDRGKAGAFF.

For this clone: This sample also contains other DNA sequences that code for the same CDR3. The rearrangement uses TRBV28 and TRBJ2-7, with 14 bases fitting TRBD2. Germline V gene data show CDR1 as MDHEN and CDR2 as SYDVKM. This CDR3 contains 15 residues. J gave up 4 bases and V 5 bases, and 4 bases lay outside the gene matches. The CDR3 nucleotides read TGTGCCAGCAGTCGACTAGCGGGGGGGCCTTACGAGCAGTACTTC. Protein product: CASSRLAGGPYEQYF.

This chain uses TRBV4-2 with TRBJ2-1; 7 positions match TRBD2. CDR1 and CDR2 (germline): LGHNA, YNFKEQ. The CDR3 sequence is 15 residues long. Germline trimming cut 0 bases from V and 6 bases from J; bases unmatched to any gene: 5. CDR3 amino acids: CASSQEGGSGNEQFF. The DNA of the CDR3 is TGTGCCAGCAGCCAAGAGGGCGGGAGTGGCAATGAGCAGTTCTTC.

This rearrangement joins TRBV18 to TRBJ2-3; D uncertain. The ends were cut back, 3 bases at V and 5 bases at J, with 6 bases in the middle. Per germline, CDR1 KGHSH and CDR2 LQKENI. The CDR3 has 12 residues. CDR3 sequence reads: CASSPPGDTQYF. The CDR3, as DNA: TGTGCCAGCTCACCCCCAGGAGATACGCAGTATTTT.

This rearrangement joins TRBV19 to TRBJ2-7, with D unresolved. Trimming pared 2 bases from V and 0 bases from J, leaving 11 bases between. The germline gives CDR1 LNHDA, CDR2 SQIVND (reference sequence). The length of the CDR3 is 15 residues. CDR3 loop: CASSIPRGSSYEQYF. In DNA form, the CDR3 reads TGTGCCAGTAGTATACCGCGCGGCAGCTCCTACGAGCAGTACTTC.

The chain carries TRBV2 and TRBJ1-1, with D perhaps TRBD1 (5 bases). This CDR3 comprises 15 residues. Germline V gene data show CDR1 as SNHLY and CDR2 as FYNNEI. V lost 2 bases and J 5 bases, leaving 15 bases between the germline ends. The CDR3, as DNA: TGTGCCAGCAGTGAATCCGGCCAGGGTGGGACTGAAGCTTTCTTT. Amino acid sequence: CASSESGQGGTEAFF.

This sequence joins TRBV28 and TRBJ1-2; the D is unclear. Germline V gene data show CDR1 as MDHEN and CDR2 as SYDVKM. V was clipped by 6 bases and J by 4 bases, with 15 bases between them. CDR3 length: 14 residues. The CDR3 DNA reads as TGTGCCAGCAGCTCGGCGGAGGTTCTCTATGGCTACACCTTC. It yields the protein CASSSAEVLYGYTF.

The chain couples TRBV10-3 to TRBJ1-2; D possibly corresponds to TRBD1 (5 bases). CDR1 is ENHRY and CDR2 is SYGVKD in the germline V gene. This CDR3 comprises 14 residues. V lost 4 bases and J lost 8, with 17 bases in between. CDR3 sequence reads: CAISGAREAFGYTF. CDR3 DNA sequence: TGTGCCATCAGTGGTGCCAGGGAGGCGTTCGGCTACACCTTC.